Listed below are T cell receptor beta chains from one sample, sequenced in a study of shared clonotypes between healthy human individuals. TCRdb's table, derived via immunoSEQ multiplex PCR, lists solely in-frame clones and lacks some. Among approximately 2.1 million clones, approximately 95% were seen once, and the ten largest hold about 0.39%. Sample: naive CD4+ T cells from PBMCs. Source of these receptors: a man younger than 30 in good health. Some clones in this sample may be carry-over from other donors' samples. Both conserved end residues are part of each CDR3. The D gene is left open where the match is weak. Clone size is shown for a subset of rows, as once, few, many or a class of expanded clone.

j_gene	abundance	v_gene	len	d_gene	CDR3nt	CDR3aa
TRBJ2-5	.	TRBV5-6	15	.	TGTGCCAGCAGCTTGGCGGGGAGGGGGCGAGAGACCCAGTACTTC	CASSLAGRGRETQYF
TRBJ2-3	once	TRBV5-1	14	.	TGCGCCAGCAGCTTGGTACACGCGGAAGATACGCAGTATTTT	CASSLVHAEDTQYF
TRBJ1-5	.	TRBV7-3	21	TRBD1	TGTGCCAGCAGCTCAAACCGGGACAGGGAGAGACTTCGTCGTAGCAATCAGCCCCAGCATTTT	CASSSNRDRERLRRSNQPQHF
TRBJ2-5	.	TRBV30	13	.	TGTGCCTGGAGTGTACTCTTCCAAGAGACCCAGTACTTC	CAWSVLFQETQYF
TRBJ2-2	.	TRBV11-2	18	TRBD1	TGTGCCAGCAGCTGGAATCACAGGGGTGGCGAATACACCGGGGAGCTGTTTTTT	CASSWNHRGGEYTGELFF
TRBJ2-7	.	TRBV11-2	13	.	TGTGCCAGCAGCGGAAGGTGGCTATTCGGGCAGTACTTC	CASSGRWLFGQYF
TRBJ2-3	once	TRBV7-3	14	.	TGTGCCAGCAGCTTTGGGCTAGCTGCAGATACGCAGTATTTT	CASSFGLAADTQYF
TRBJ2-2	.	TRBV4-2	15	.	TGTGCCAGCAGCCAACATACTAGGGACACCGGGGAGCTGTTTTTT	CASSQHTRDTGELFF
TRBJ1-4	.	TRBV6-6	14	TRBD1	TGTGCCAGCAGTCCCACGACAGGGGCCGAAAAACTGTTTTTT	CASSPTTGAEKLFF
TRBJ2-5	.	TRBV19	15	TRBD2	TGTGCCAGTAGTTGGTTAGCGGGAGCCCGGGAGACCCAGTACTTC	CASSWLAGARETQYF
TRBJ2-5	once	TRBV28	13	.	TGTGCCAGCAGTCCCCGTAGGGCAGAGATCCAGTACTTC	CASSPRRAEIQYF
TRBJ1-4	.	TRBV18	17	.	TGTGCCAGCTCAACAATTTTTGCGGCCGCAACTAATGAAAAACTGTTTTTT	CASSTIFAAATNEKLFF
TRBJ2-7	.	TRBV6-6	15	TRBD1	TGTGCCAGCAGTTACTTCCGGACAGGGGGCGACGAGCAGTACTTC	CASSYFRTGGDEQYF
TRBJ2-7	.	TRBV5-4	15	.	TGTGCCAGCAGCTGGGGGGCTGGGGCCAACTACGAGCAGTACTTC	CASSWGAGANYEQYF
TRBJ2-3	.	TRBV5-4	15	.	TGTGCCAGCAGCTTGCAAAGGTCCCAAACAGATACGCAGTATTTT	CASSLQRSQTDTQYF
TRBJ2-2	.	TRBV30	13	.	TGTGCCTGGAGGATGTGGGACACCGGGGAGCTGTTTTTT	CAWRMWDTGELFF
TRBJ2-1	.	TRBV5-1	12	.	TGCGCCAGCAGCTTGGATCCCGGTGAGCAGTTCTTC	CASSLDPGEQFF
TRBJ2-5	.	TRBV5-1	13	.	TGCGCCAGCAGCCCGCACGTGCAAGAGACCCAGTACTTC	CASSPHVQETQYF
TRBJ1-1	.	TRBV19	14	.	TGTGCCAGTAGTACCTCGAGGGGAGGCACTGAAGCTTTCTTT	CASSTSRGGTEAFF
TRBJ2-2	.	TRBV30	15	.	TGTGCCTGGATGAGTGGGAAAAGGAACACCGGGGAGCTGTTTTTT	CAWMSGKRNTGELFF
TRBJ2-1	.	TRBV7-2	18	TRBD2	TGTGCCAGCAACTCCCGGACGCTGGGTAGCGGGAGGTACTATGAGCAGTTCTTC	CASNSRTLGSGRYYEQFF
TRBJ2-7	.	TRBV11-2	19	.	TGTGCCAGCAGCTTAGGATGGCTGTTGGGGGGCGCCCGGTCTTACGAGCAGTACTTC	CASSLGWLLGGARSYEQYF
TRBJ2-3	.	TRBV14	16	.	TGTGCCAGCAGCCAAGATTGGGCAGCTAGCACAGATACGCAGTATTTT	CASSQDWAASTDTQYF
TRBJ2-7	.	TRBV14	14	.	TGTGCCAGCGCCGTGGGGACACCTCTCTACGAGCAGTACTTC	CASAVGTPLYEQYF
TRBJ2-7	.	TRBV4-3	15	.	TGCGCCAGCAGCCAAGTACCGGGGAGGACCTACGAGCAGTACTTC	CASSQVPGRTYEQYF
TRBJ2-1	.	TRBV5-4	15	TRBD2	TGTGCCAGCAGCTTTAGCGGGAGAGGATTGAATGAGCAGTTCTTC	CASSFSGRGLNEQFF
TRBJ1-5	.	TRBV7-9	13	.	TGTGCCAGCAGCTTAAGTGGCAATCAGCCCCAGCATTTT	CASSLSGNQPQHF
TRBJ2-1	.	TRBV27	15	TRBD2	TGTGCCAGCAGTTTACAACTAGCGGTATACAATGAGCAGTTCTTC	CASSLQLAVYNEQFF
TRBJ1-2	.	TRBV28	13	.	TGTGCCAGCAGGCTCGGGACGCTCGATGGCTACACCTTC	CASRLGTLDGYTF
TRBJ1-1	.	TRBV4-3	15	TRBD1	TGCGCCAGCAGCCGCCGGACAGGTAAGAACACTGAAGCTTTCTTT	CASSRRTGKNTEAFF
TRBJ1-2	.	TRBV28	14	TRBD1	TGTGCCAGCAGTTCCAGGGGGGGGCCGGTCGGCTACACCTTC	CASSSRGGPVGYTF
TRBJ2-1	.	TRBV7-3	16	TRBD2	TGTGCCAGCAGCCCCTTACTAGCGGGAAATGGAAATGAGCAGTTCTTC	CASSPLLAGNGNEQFF
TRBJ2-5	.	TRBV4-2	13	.	TGTGCCAGCAGCCGCCCCCGTGAGGAGACCCAGTACTTC	CASSRPREETQYF
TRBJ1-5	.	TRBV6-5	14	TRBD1	TGTGCCAGCACCGAGGGTACAGGGGGGCAGCCCCAGCATTTT	CASTEGTGGQPQHF
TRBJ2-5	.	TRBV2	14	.	TGTGCCAGCACCCTAGGCGGATCGGGAAAGACCCAGTACTTC	CASTLGGSGKTQYF
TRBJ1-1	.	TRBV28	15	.	TGTGCCAGCAGTTTATGGGTGGCGGGGAACACTGAAGCTTTCTTT	CASSLWVAGNTEAFF
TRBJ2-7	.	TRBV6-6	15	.	TGTGCCAGCAGTTACTCCCCTTTAGGCAGCTACGAGCAGTACTTC	CASSYSPLGSYEQYF
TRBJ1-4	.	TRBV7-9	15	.	TGTGCCAGCAGCCCTAGGGGGGGAGCTAATGAAAAACTGTTTTTT	CASSPRGGANEKLFF
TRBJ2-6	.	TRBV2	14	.	TGTGCCAGCAGCATTTACCCTGGGGCCAACGTCCTGACTTTC	CASSIYPGANVLTF
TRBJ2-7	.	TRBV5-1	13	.	TGCGCCAGCACCCTTGGGGGAGGCTACGAGCAGTACTTC	CASTLGGGYEQYF
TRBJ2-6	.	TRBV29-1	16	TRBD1	TGCAGCGTGCCGACAGGGGGCACTTCTGGGGCCAACGTCCTGACTTTC	CSVPTGGTSGANVLTF
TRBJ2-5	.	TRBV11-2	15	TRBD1	TGTGCCAGCAGCACGCCAAGACAGGGGGCAGAGACCCAGTACTTC	CASSTPRQGAETQYF
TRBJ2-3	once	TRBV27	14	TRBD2	TGTGCCAGCAGTTTTAGCGGGAGATACAATACGCAGTATTTT	CASSFSGRYNTQYF
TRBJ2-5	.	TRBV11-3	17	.	TGTGCCAGCAGCCCACGCTCTTCTAGGAAGGGGCAAGAGACCCAGTACTTC	CASSPRSSRKGQETQYF
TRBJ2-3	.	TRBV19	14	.	TGTGCCAGTACGTTAGCGGTTGGCACAGATACGCAGTATTTT	CASTLAVGTDTQYF
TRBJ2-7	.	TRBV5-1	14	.	TGCGCCAGCAGCTTAGACGGGAACTCCTACGAGCAGTACTTC	CASSLDGNSYEQYF
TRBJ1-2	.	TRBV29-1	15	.	TGCAGCGTTGAAGGGGGGAGCCTTACTCGCGATGGCTACACCTTC	CSVEGGSLTRDGYTF
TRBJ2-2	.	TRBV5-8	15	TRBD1	TGTGCCAGCAGCTACAGGGGGTTGAACACCGGGGAGCTGTTTTTT	CASSYRGLNTGELFF
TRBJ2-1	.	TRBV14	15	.	TGTGCCAGCAGCGCCCATTATACGGGGAACAATGAGCAGTTCTTC	CASSAHYTGNNEQFF
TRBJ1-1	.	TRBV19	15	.	TGTGCCAGTAGTGCTAGGACACTCATGAACACTGAAGCTTTCTTT	CASSARTLMNTEAFF
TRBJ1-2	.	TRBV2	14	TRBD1	TGTGCCAGCAGCGCGGACAGGGGGCCCCGTGGCTACACCTTC	CASSADRGPRGYTF
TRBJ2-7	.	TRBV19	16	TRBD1	TGTGCCAGTAGTCCCCAACAGGGGCCCCCTCAATACGAGCAGTACTTC	CASSPQQGPPQYEQYF
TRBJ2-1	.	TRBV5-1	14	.	TGCGCCAGCAGCTCCAGCGACCTGCACAATGAGCAGTTCTTC	CASSSSDLHNEQFF
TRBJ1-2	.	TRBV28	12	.	TGTGCCAGCTGGGGACGGAGGAGAGGCTACACCTTC	CASWGRRRGYTF
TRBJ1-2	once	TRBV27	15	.	TGTGCCAGCAGTTTTCTCGGCGGGCAGGGTGAGGGCTACACCTTC	CASSFLGGQGEGYTF